This T cell receptor beta chain is drawn from a study of cytomegalovirus exposure and HLA in healthy donors. To note about this clone: Its antigen is undetermined.

Points from the study as a whole: Reports state that TCR beta sequences accurately predicted most subjects' HLA-A and HLA-B alleles. Several top significant clusters appeared, in a later analysis, to be linked to common viral pathogens.

The trim removed 0 bases at V and 8 bases at J, leaving 7 bases unmatched. Germline V gives CDR1 MGHRA, CDR2 YSYEKL. The CDR3 is 15 amino acids. The PCR contained 60 Vbeta and 13 Jbeta primers. Assay used: immunoSEQ multiplex PCR; TCRdb lists only in-frame clones, some missing. This table holds approximately 110,000 clones, around three quarters found once. The sample taken for sequencing was PBMCs. This chain connects TRBV4-1 to TRBJ2-1, with 7 nucleotides matching TRBD1. This clonotype originated in a woman aged 40 to 50 in good health and CMV-seropositive. In nucleotides, the CDR3 is TGCGCCAGCAGCCAAGATCGACAGGGCGGAGATGAGCAGTTCTTC. This gives the protein CASSQDRQGGDEQFF.